This T cell receptor beta chain was sequenced for a study of lymphopenia after photon versus proton radiotherapy. TCRdb keeps only in-frame clones here, not all; method: immunoSEQ multiplex PCR. This repertoire shows some 70,000 clones, around 87% found once; its top ten account for roughly a tenth. V was shortened by 0 bases and J by 0 bases, with 6 bases between the two germline ends. This CDR3 is 14 amino acids long. CDR1 is SGHRS and CDR2 is YFSETQ in the germline V gene. Sequencing used peripheral blood, obtained from a patient treated with proton-based radiotherapy. This TCR came from an elderly man with esophageal cancer. The V gene is TRBV5-1, the J gene TRBJ1-1; no clear D. The CDR3 reads CASSLAPMNTEAFF. For the CDR3, the DNA is TGCGCCAGCAGCTTGGCACCCATGAACACTGAAGCTTTCTTT. Looking up the rest from reference TRBV5-1 and TRBJ1-1 gives the full variable domain: KAGVTQTPRYLIKTRGQQVTLSCSPISGHRSVSWYQQTPGQGLQFLFEYFSETQRNKGNFPGRFSGRQFSNSRSEMNVSTLELGDSALYLCASSLAPMNTEAFFGQGTRLTVV.